The 10 T cell receptor beta chains listed next were all sequenced from one sample in a study of cytomegalovirus exposure and HLA in healthy donors. The study ran its PCR with 60 Vbeta and 13 Jbeta primers. Only in-frame clones appear in the TCRdb table, and some are missing; sequencing was by immunoSEQ multiplex PCR. The sample holds 92,000 or so clones, less than 80% seen once. Input material: PBMCs. The receptors stem from a woman between 50 and 59 years old in good health and CMV-seropositive.

The sample holds one count of this clone. The J gene is TRBJ2-3, the V gene TRBV19; TRBD2 aligns across 14 bases. V lost 4 bases and J lost 6; bases outside the gene matches: 12. Germline lookup yields CDR1 LNHDA and CDR2 SQIVND (reference sequence). This CDR3 spans 18 amino acids. The CDR3: CASSRNLGLAGESDTQYF. CDR3 nucleotides: TGTGCCAGTAGTAGGAACCTGGGACTAGCGGGGGAGTCTGATACGCAGTATTTT.

This clone was seen only once. The chain's CDR3 is CASGTRYNEQFF. CDR3 sequence (DNA): TGTGCCAGCGGGACTAGGTACAATGAGCAGTTCTTC. This rearrangement joins TRBV28 to TRBJ2-1; TRBD2 agrees at 8 bases. Germline-derived CDR1 and CDR2 are MDHEN and SYDVKM. The V segment lost 8 bases and the J segment 4 bases; nucleotides outside the gene matches: 1. The CDR3 covers 12 residues.

The chain couples TRBV19 to TRBJ2-1, with D uncertain. Trimming took 7 bases from V and 3 from J, leaving 22 bases between them. This CDR3 has 17 residues. Germline lookup yields CDR1 LNHDA and CDR2 SQIVND (reference sequence). DNA of the CDR3: TGTGCCAGTATACGACTTCCGCCAAGCTCTTACTACAATGAGCAGTTCTTC. Amino acids: CASIRLPPSSYYNEQFF.

Turning to this clone: The junction departs from germline at one end; a sequencing error may be responsible. V and J are TRBV7-9 and TRBJ2-7; 7 bases line up with TRBD1. In germline, CDR1 is SEHNR, CDR2 FQNEAQ (reference sequence). The length of the CDR3 is 14 residues. CDR3 region: CSSSPRDSFYEQYF. The CDR3 bases are TGTTCCAGCAGCCCCAGGGACAGCTTTTACGAGCAGTACTTC.

This clone appeared a single time. V gene TRBV7-9 combines with J gene TRBJ2-7, with TRBD1 matching 9 bases. CDR1 and CDR2 (germline): SEHNR, FQNEAQ (reference sequence). V dropped 5 bases and J dropped 2; count of bases not matched to a gene: 7. This CDR3 is 15 amino acids long. CDR3 protein: CASSPGQGRTYEQYF. CDR3 bases: TGTGCCAGCAGCCCGGGACAGGGTAGAACCTACGAGCAGTACTTC.

The chain recombines TRBV30 with TRBJ2-1; tentative D call: TRBD2 (5 bases). CDR1 is GTSNPN, CDR2 SVGIG, per germline (reference sequence). CDR3 size: 13 residues. Trimming cost V 0 bases and J 9 bases, with 12 bases left between them. Here the CDR3 reads CAWSVRREGEQFF. The CDR3 coding sequence is TGTGCCTGGAGTGTAAGACGAGAGGGTGAGCAGTTCTTC.

V is TRBV28 and J is TRBJ1-1; 7 bases align to TRBD1. The CDR3 runs 14 residues. Unmatched junction bases numbered 5, after V lost 6 bases and J lost 1 base. CDR1 is MDHEN and CDR2 is SYDVKM in the germline V gene. Here the CDR3 DNA reads TGTGCCAGCAGGGGGGGACAGCCGAACACTGAAGCTTTCTTT. The encoded protein is CASRGGQPNTEAFF.

This rearrangement joins TRBV9 to TRBJ1-1; tentatively, D is TRBD1 (5 bases). The length of the CDR3 is 14 residues. Germline V gene lookup returns CDR1 SGDLS and CDR2 YYNGEE. The V end lost 3 bases, the J end lost 6 bases, and 15 bases lay between the germline ends. The chain's CDR3 is CASSGLGSGAEAFF. CDR3 coding DNA: TGTGCCAGCAGCGGCCTCGGTTCGGGGGCTGAAGCTTTCTTT.

This chain links TRBV7-3 with TRBJ2-1, with 11 bases fitting TRBD2. Germline-derived CDR1 and CDR2 are SGHTA and FQGTGA. The CDR3 is 15 amino acids. Trimming took 5 bases from V and 7 from J; bases not matched to a gene: 7. CDR3 DNA sequence: TGTGCCAGCAGCCCACGACTAGCGGGGCATAATGAGCAGTTCTTC. Its translation: CASSPRLAGHNEQFF.

The rearrangement links TRBV6-5 to TRBJ1-3; 7 bases agree with TRBD1. The CDR3 runs 16 residues. CDR1 and CDR2 (germline): MNHEY, SVGAGI. Trimming cost V 0 bases and J 2 bases; bases outside gene matches: 4. CDR3 loop: CASSYSRDSPGNTIYF. The DNA for the CDR3 is TGTGCCAGCAGTTACTCCCGGGACAGCCCTGGAAACACCATATATTTT.